Only one count was recorded for the clone carrying this T cell receptor beta chain. TCRdb's copy holds only in-frame clones and misses some; the assay was immunoSEQ multiplex PCR. The table lists about 120,000 clones, approximately 85% of them singletons. The length of the CDR3 is 13 residues. The V and J ends lost 6 bases and 5 bases, in that order; junction bases with no gene match: 6. Germline CDR1 MRHNA, CDR2 SNTAGT. The source of the sample is a study of blood T cell repertoires in COVID-19. Sequenced sample: peripheral blood. The receptor was isolated from a woman aged 60-75 years with COVID-19, enrolled during active disease. The chain couples TRBV6-4 to TRBJ1-2; 7 nucleotides match TRBD1. CDR3: CASSRETGYGYTF. CDR3 bases: TGTGCCAGCAGCCGAGAGACAGGGTATGGCTACACCTTC.